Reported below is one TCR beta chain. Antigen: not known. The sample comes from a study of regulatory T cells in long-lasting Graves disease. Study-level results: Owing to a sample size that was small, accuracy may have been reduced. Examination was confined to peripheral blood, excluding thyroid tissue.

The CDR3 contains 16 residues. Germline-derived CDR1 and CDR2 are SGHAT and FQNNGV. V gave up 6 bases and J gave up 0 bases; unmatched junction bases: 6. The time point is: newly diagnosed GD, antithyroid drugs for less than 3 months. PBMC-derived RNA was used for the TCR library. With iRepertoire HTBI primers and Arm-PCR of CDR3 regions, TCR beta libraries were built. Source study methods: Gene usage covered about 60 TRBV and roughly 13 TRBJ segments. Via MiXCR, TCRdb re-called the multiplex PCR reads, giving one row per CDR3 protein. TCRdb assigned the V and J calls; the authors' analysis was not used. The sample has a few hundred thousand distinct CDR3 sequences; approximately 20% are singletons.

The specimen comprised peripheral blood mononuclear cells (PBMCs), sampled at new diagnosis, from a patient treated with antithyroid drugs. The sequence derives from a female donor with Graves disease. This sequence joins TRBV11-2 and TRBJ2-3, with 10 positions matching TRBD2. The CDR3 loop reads CASRPLAGDSTDTQYF. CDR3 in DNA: TGTGCCAGCAGACCTCTAGCGGGAGATAGCACAGATACGCAGTATTTT.